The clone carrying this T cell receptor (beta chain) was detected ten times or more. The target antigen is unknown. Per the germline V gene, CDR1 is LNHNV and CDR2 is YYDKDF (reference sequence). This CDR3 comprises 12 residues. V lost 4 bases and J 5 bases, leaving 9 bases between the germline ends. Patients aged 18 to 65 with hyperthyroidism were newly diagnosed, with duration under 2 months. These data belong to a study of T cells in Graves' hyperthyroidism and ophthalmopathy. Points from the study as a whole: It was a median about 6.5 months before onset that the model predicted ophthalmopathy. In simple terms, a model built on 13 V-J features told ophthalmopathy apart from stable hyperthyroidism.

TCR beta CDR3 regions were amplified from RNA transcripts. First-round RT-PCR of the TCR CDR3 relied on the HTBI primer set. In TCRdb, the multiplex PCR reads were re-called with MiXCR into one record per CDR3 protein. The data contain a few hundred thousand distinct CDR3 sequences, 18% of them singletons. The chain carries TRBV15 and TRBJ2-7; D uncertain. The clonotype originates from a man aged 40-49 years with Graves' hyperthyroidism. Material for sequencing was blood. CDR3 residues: CATSKPGHEQYF. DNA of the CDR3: TGTGCCACCAGCAAGCCCGGGCACGAGCAGTACTTC.